What follows are 31 T cell receptor beta chains derived from one specimen sequenced in a study of regulatory T cells in long-lasting Graves disease (TCRdb year 2021). The library relied on multiplex PCR. TCRdb lists the instrument as Illumina HiSeq 4000. To build TCR beta libraries, CDR3 regions were amplified by Arm-PCR using iRepertoire HTBI primers. TCRdb applied fastp at Q25 and MiXCR to the public reads, then kept only in-frame beta chains. Each CDR3 protein gets just one entry, which takes the most common genes and DNA from the rows behind it. The sample table shows about 430,000 distinct CDR3 sequences, and about 15% are seen once. The biggest ten clones account for about 8.3% of the sample. The time point label corresponds to: newly diagnosed GD, antithyroid drugs for less than 3 months. RNA was extracted from PBMCs in TRIzol for both TCR sequencing and RNA sequencing. Another study also made use of these data, one on T cells in Graves' hyperthyroidism and ophthalmopathy.

Sequenced here: peripheral blood mononuclear cells (PBMCs), sampled at new diagnosis, from a patient treated with antithyroid drugs. The receptors were gathered from a middle-aged woman with Graves disease. Donor details come from another sample of the same person, matched by shared clones.

This clonotype was observed at least ten times. This chain links TRBV7-2 with TRBJ1-5; no clear D gene. V lost 6 bases, J lost 2 bases, and 11 bases lay in between. Germline lookup yields CDR1 SGHTA and CDR2 FQGNSA. This CDR3 is built from 14 residues. CDR3 protein: CASSYPGGNQPQHF. In DNA form, the CDR3 reads TGTGCCAGCAGTTATCCGGGAGGCAATCAGCCCCAGCATTTT.

On this clonotype itself: A junction boundary mismatches the germline segment, possibly from a read error. This chain connects TRBV5-1 to TRBJ2-2; 7 nucleotides match TRBD2. The CDR3 length is 15 residues. Germline V gene lookup returns CDR1 SGHRS and CDR2 YFSETQ. CDR3 in amino acids: CASSGAAGVAGELFF. Here the CDR3 DNA reads TGCGCCAGCAGCGGGGCGGCGGGAGTGGCCGGCGAGCTGTTTTTT. Full variable domain (rest looked up from reference TRBV5-1 and TRBJ2-2): KAGVTQTPRYLIKTRGQQVTLSCSPISGHRSVSWYQQTPGQGLQFLFEYFSETQRNKGNFPGRFSGRQFSNSRSEMNVSTLELGDSALYLCASSGAAGVAGELFFGEGSRLTVL.

The table lists this clonotype with many counts. V and J are TRBV28 and TRBJ1-2; D gene unclear. Germline V gene sequence: CDR1 MDHEN, CDR2 SYDVKM. V gave up 1 base and J gave up 8 bases, with 8 bases separating them. The CDR3 extends over 12 amino acids. The CDR3 here is CASSLYDGGYTF. CDR3 DNA sequence: TGTGCCAGCAGTTTATATGACGGGGGCTACACCTTC.

V usage is TRBV29-1 and J usage is TRBJ2-5; D might be TRBD1 or TRBD2, each matching 5 bases. Germline loops: CDR1 SQVTM, CDR2 ANQGSEA. Trimming left V 4 bases short and J 5 bases short, with 17 bases between. The CDR3 length is 14 residues. In nucleotides, the CDR3 is TGCAGCGTTGGGGTGGGGACGGCGAGGGAGACCCAGTACTTC. Residues: CSVGVGTARETQYF.

This clonotype was seen repeatedly, ten times or more. The chain couples TRBV15 to TRBJ2-1; 7 bases are shared with TRBD2. Per germline, CDR1 LNHNV and CDR2 YYDKDF (reference sequence). The length of the CDR3 is 14 residues. With 0 bases clipped from V and 5 bases from J, the junction kept 1 base outside the gene matches. CDR3: CATSREGLDNEQFF. The DNA of the CDR3 is TGTGCCACCAGCAGAGAAGGACTAGACAATGAGCAGTTCTTC.

This clonotype appeared many times. In nucleotides, the CDR3 is TGTGCCAGCAGTGGGGGGCGCCTCTCCTACGAGCAGTACTTC. This encodes CASSGGRLSYEQYF. This rearrangement joins TRBV7-2 to TRBJ2-7, with D possibly called TRBD1 or TRBD2 (6 bases each). The germline CDR1 and CDR2 sequences are SGHTA and FQGNSA. This CDR3 has 14 residues. V was trimmed by 6 bases and J by 0 bases, leaving 12 bases between them.

This clonotype was detected a few times. The rearrangement joins TRBV6-1 to TRBJ2-6; D is ambiguous. The V and J ends lost 2 bases and 4 bases respectively, with 12 bases between them. Looked up from germline, CDR1 is MNHNS and CDR2 is SASEGT. This CDR3 has 16 residues. The CDR3 DNA sequence: TGTGCCAGCAGTGAAATTAGGGCGACAGGGGCCAACGTCCTGACTTTC. The encoded protein is CASSEIRATGANVLTF.

This clonotype showed up just a few times. The chain carries TRBV25-1 and TRBJ2-7; D ambiguous. Trimming left V 2 bases short and J 3 bases short, with 8 bases between. The CDR3 covers 13 residues. Germline V gene data show CDR1 as MGHDK and CDR2 as SYGVNS. The CDR3 loop is CASSEARIYEQYF. For the CDR3, the DNA is TGTGCCAGCAGTGAAGCACGGATCTACGAGCAGTACTTC.

Ten or more counts support this clonotype. J is TRBJ2-2 and V is TRBV6-1; a weak D match, TRBD1 (7 bases). V gave up 4 bases and J gave up 5 bases, with 11 bases separating them. In germline, CDR1 is MNHNS, CDR2 SASEGT. CDR3 length equals 14 residues. CDR3 residues: CASSVQGGTGELFF. The CDR3 DNA follows: TGTGCCAGCAGTGTTCAGGGGGGAACCGGGGAGCTGTTTTTT.

This clonotype was detected a few times. The chain carries TRBV6-5 and TRBJ1-4; D gene ambiguous. Germline CDR1 MNHEY, CDR2 SVGAGI. CDR3 length equals 11 residues. V was clipped by 2 bases and J by 8 bases, with 3 bases between them. The CDR3 sequence: CASSYVEKLFF. DNA of the CDR3: TGTGCCAGCAGTTACGTCGAAAAACTGTTTTTT.

As for this clonotype: A read error may explain this, as a much larger clone is one base away. The chain joins TRBV11-3 to TRBJ2-7; D uncertain. The germline CDR1 and CDR2 sequences are SGHNT and YENEEA. The CDR3 loop spans 12 amino acids. Trimming cost V 5 bases and J 6 bases, with 11 bases left between them. CDR3: CASSQLGFEQYF. As DNA, the CDR3 is TGTGCCAGCAGCCAATTAGGTTTCGAGCAGTACTTC.

In its sample, this clonotype was seen a few times. The V call is TRBV3-1, the J call TRBJ2-7; a possible D gene is TRBD1 (5 bases). Per the germline V gene, CDR1 is LGHDT and CDR2 is YNNKEL (reference sequence). V shed 1 base and J shed 4 bases, with 11 bases lying between them. The length of the CDR3 is 14 residues. CDR3 DNA: TGTGCCAGCAGCCAAGGAAGACAGAATTACGAGCAGTACTTC. It codes for CASSQGRQNYEQYF.

The chain is built from TRBV12-3 or TRBV12-4 and TRBJ2-7; the D is unclear. The CDR3 spans 15 residues. V lost 6 bases and J lost 11, with 26 bases in between. CDR3 nucleotides: TGTGCCAGCAGCCAAGAGTTCTCTCCCAGCAGAGGAGAGTACTTC. It is translated as CASSQEFSPSRGEYF.

The chain recombines TRBV24-1 with TRBJ2-3; TRBD2 matches 7 bases. The CDR3 is 15 amino acids. The germline V gene encodes CDR1 KGHDR and CDR2 SFDVKD. With V trimmed by 6 bases and J by 0 bases, 5 bases remained unmatched. The CDR3 sequence is CATSSLAASTDTQYF. CDR3 nucleotides: TGTGCCACCAGTAGTCTAGCGGCTAGCACAGATACGCAGTATTTT.

The rearrangement uses TRBV10-3 and TRBJ1-2, with D hard to call. The CDR3 loop spans 13 amino acids. The V gene's germline CDR1 is ENHRY and CDR2 SYGVKD. Trimming removed 5 bases at V and 8 bases at J, with 15 bases between. The CDR3 DNA reads TGTGCCATCAGTCAGGAAGCCGCCAGGGGCTACACCTTC. Translating gives CAISQEAARGYTF.

This clonotype was detected many times. The V gene is TRBV30, the J gene TRBJ1-2; 7 positions agree with TRBD1. In germline, CDR1 is GTSNPN, CDR2 SVGIG (reference sequence). Unmatched junction bases numbered 13, after V lost 3 bases and J lost 3 bases. The CDR3 spans 16 residues. The CDR3 sequence is CAWSTKGRDRDYGYTF. CDR3 coding DNA: TGTGCCTGGAGCACAAAGGGTCGGGACAGAGACTATGGCTACACCTTC.

There are many counts of this clonotype. The chain carries TRBV15 and TRBJ2-5; TRBD2 might be the D (6 bases). Looked up from germline, CDR1 is LNHNV and CDR2 is YYDKDF (reference sequence). V was cut by 3 bases and J by 4 bases, with 18 bases left in between. The CDR3 is 16 amino acids. DNA of the CDR3: TGTGCCACCAGCAGGGGGGTGGGGCAGGGAGGAGAGACCCAGTACTTC. The encoded protein is CATSRGVGQGGETQYF.

Note on this clonotype: No conserved phenylalanine or tryptophan ends this CDR3, so it is likely a read error. The chain joins TRBV12-3 or TRBV12-4 to TRBJ1-1, with TRBD1 identical over 8 bases. With 5 bases clipped from V and 4 bases from J, the junction kept 3 bases outside the gene matches. The CDR3 has 13 amino acids. This CDR3 is CASSVDRGTEAFL. The CDR3 DNA is TGTGCCAGCAGTGTCGACAGGGGCACTGAAGCTTTCCTT.

The chain combines TRBV5-6 with TRBJ1-5; D unclear. V lost 0 bases and J 5 bases, leaving 6 bases between the germline ends. Looked up from germline, CDR1 is SGHDT and CDR2 is YYEEEE. The CDR3 is 13 residues long. The CDR3 DNA sequence: TGTGCCAGCAGCTTGGACCCCTATCAGCCCCAGCATTTT. Encoded protein: CASSLDPYQPQHF.

There are a few counts of this clonotype. The chain has TRBV5-1 and TRBJ2-1, with D perhaps given as TRBD1 or TRBD2 (6 bases each). Per germline, CDR1 SGHRS and CDR2 YFSETQ. V was cut by 1 base and J by 16 bases, with 27 bases left in between. This CDR3 spans 16 amino acids. This chain's CDR3 is CASSLNSIMGGGTYFF. In DNA form, the CDR3 reads TGCGCCAGCAGCTTGAACTCTATTATGGGGGGCGGGACGTATTTCTTC.

This clonotype was recorded many times. The chain carries TRBV6-5 and TRBJ1-2; no firm D call. Germline V lookup: CDR1 MNHEY, CDR2 SVGAGI. Trimming removed 0 bases at V and 0 bases at J, with 11 bases between. The CDR3 spans 16 residues. The chain's CDR3 is CASSYSMEPANYGYTF. CDR3 bases: TGTGCCAGCAGTTACTCGATGGAGCCAGCTAACTATGGCTACACCTTC.

The chain recombines TRBV6-1 with TRBJ1-4; D is unclear. The CDR3 covers 17 residues. Germline CDR1 reads MNHNS; CDR2 reads SASEGT. The ends were cut back, 5 bases at V and 0 bases at J, with 16 bases in the middle. This CDR3 is CASSSPGKGATNEKLFF. CDR3 sequence (DNA): TGTGCCAGCAGTAGCCCGGGGAAAGGTGCAACTAATGAAAAACTGTTTTTT.

This clonotype was seen a few times. The rearrangement links TRBV20-1 to TRBJ2-3, with a weak D call TRBD1 (5 bases). Trimming cost V 0 bases and J 0 bases, with 10 bases left between them. This CDR3 has 15 residues. Looked up from germline, CDR1 is DFQATT and CDR2 is SNEGSKA (reference sequence). CDR3 residues: CSARDWGVSTDTQYF. The CDR3 nucleotides are TGCAGTGCTAGAGATTGGGGCGTTAGCACAGATACGCAGTATTTT.

In this sample, this clonotype turned up a few times. The genes are TRBV7-2 and TRBJ1-1; no clear D. The CDR3 runs 17 residues. Germline CDR1 and CDR2: SGHTA and FQGNSA. V was cut by 1 base and J by 0 bases, with 15 bases left in between. This CDR3 is CASSLDSGEWLNTEAFF. The CDR3 DNA sequence: TGTGCCAGCAGCTTAGATAGCGGGGAATGGTTGAACACTGAAGCTTTCTTT. Variable domain in full (rest from reference TRBV7-2 and TRBJ1-1): GAGVSQSPSNKVTEKGKDVELRCDPISGHTALYWYRQSLGQGLEFLIYFQGNSAPDKSGLPSDRFSAERTGGSVSTLTIQRTQQEDSAVYLCASSLDSGEWLNTEAFFGQGTRLTVV.

This clonotype was seen repeatedly, ten times or more. The chain recombines TRBV18 with TRBJ2-7; 8 bases are a match to TRBD2. Germline lookup yields CDR1 KGHSH and CDR2 LQKENI. V trimming: 6 bases; J trimming: 2 bases; junction bases outside the gene matches: 9. The CDR3 is made up of 15 amino acids. This CDR3 reads CASSTSGSSAYEQYF. CDR3 bases: TGTGCCAGCTCGACCAGCGGGAGTAGTGCCTACGAGCAGTACTTC.

The chain has TRBV18 and TRBJ2-1; the D is unclear. This CDR3 contains 12 residues. Germline values: CDR1 KGHSH, CDR2 LQKENI. Trimming cost V 4 bases and J 8 bases, with 9 bases left between them. This chain's CDR3 is CASSLYVDEQFF. Here the CDR3 DNA reads TGTGCCAGCTCACTTTACGTCGATGAGCAGTTCTTC.

The chain combines TRBV6-2 or TRBV6-3 with TRBJ2-7, with 7 bases lining up with TRBD2. The length of the CDR3 is 15 residues. Germline trimming cut 6 bases from V and 3 bases from J; bases unmatched to any gene: 11. Germline V gene data show CDR1 as MNHEY and CDR2 as SVGEGT. The CDR3 reads CASSLTGRTYYEQYF. Written as DNA, the CDR3 is TGTGCCAGCAGCCTTACCGGGAGGACTTACTACGAGCAGTACTTC.

This clonotype was detected only a few times. The V gene is TRBV15, the J gene TRBJ2-2; 8 bases are shared with TRBD2. J lost 7 bases, V lost 1 base, and 8 bases had no gene match. The CDR3 contains 16 residues. Germline lookup yields CDR1 LNHNV and CDR2 YYDKDF (reference sequence). CDR3 protein: CATSRGAGAPGGELFF. CDR3 bases: TGTGCCACCAGCAGAGGAGCGGGAGCCCCGGGCGGGGAGCTGTTTTTT.

On this clonotype itself: Germline and junction disagree at one end, which may indicate a read error. The V and J genes are TRBV4-3 and TRBJ2-2; no definite D call. The length of the CDR3 is 13 residues. Germline CDR1 reads LGHNA; CDR2 reads YSLEER. The CDR3 here is CASSQSNAGELFF. DNA for the CDR3: TGCGCCAGCAGCCAATCGAACGCCGGGGAGCTGTTTTTT.

The rearrangement joins TRBV6-4 to TRBJ2-2; tentatively, D is TRBD1 (6 bases). This CDR3 contains 15 residues. Trimming took 5 bases from V and 3 from J, leaving 13 bases between them. Germline assignment: CDR1 MRHNA and CDR2 SNTAGT. The CDR3 DNA sequence: TGTGCCAGCAGTCAAACAGGGTCCCACACCGGGGAGCTGTTTTTT. Translated: CASSQTGSHTGELFF.

This clonotype was detected ten times or more. The V and J genes are TRBV2 and TRBJ1-5; D call uncertain. The CDR3 is made up of 13 amino acids. V was clipped by 3 bases and J by 12 bases, with 15 bases between them. In germline, CDR1 is SNHLY, CDR2 FYNNEI. The CDR3 protein is CASSERETSGQHF. The CDR3 DNA follows: TGTGCCAGCAGTGAGAGGGAAACGAGCGGCCAGCATTTT.